The 26 T cell receptor beta chains given below trace back to one sample, sequenced in a study of human T cells and chemical hapten exposure. Time point indicated: patch test 3, about 24 weeks after DPC sensitization. The treatment denotes: therapeutic diphenylcyclopropenone sensitization with weekly scalp DPC. TCRdb redid the calling of the RACE reads with MiXCR, one entry per CDR3 protein. The sample gives fewer than 80,000 distinct CDR3 sequences, 8% to 13% of which show up once; 2% to 3% is in the top ten. Sample: whole blood, taken in connection with sensitization to the hapten diphenylcyclopropenone (DPC). These receptors were collected from a woman aged 25 to 39 with alopecia areata. Some clones in this sample may be carry-over from other donors' samples.

The chain recombines TRBV29-1 with TRBJ1-3; TRBD1 is a possible D gene (6 bases). Germline lookup yields CDR1 SQVTM and CDR2 ANQGSEA. CDR3 size: 13 residues. V lost 5 bases, J lost 2 bases, and 10 bases lay in between. The CDR3 DNA reads TGCAGCGTTCTGCCAGGGGCTGGAAACACCATATATTTT. Translating gives CSVLPGAGNTIYF. The full variable domain, rest sourced from reference TRBV29-1 and TRBJ1-3, is SAVISQKPSRDICQRGTSLTIQCQVDSQVTMMFWYRQQPGQSLTLIATANQGSEATYESGFVIDKFPISRPNLTFSTLTVSNMSPEDSSIYLCSVLPGAGNTIYFGEGSWLTVV.

This clonotype was counted at least ten times. V gene TRBV5-1 combines with J gene TRBJ2-3; maybe TRBD2 (6 bases). This CDR3 has 16 amino acids. V was trimmed by 1 base and J by 0 bases, leaving 12 bases between them. Germline CDR1 is SGHRS and CDR2 is YFSETQ. CDR3 in DNA: TGCGCCAGCAGCTTGATGGGTAGCGGTAGCACAGATACGCAGTATTTT. Translating gives CASSLMGSGSTDTQYF. Combining the CDR3 with reference TRBV5-1 and TRBJ2-3 gives the whole variable domain KAGVTQTPRYLIKTRGQQVTLSCSPISGHRSVSWYQQTPGQGLQFLFEYFSETQRNKGNFPGRFSGRQFSNSRSEMNVSTLELGDSALYLCASSLMGSGSTDTQYFGPGTRLTVL.

This chain joins TRBV3-1 and TRBJ2-1; D tentatively fits TRBD1 or TRBD2 (6 bases each). V shed 0 bases and J shed 4 bases, with 10 bases lying between them. The CDR3 contains 15 residues. From germline, CDR1 is LGHDT and CDR2 YNNKEL (reference sequence). CDR3 coding DNA: TGTGCCAGCAGCCAAGAACCGGGGGCATACAATGAGCAGTTCTTC. It codes for CASSQEPGAYNEQFF.

The chain employs TRBV27 and TRBJ1-2; no reliable D call. This CDR3 has 15 residues. Trimming removed 7 bases from V and 5 bases from J, with 20 bases in between. Per germline, CDR1 MNHEY and CDR2 SMNVEV (reference sequence). CDR3 bases: TGTGCCAGCACCCGAAGTCCGGGGAGCTTTTATGGCTACACCTTC. This codes for CASTRSPGSFYGYTF.

This clonotype was counted ten times or more. One junction end disagrees with the germline gene, perhaps due to a read error. The chain recombines TRBV28 with TRBJ1-2; TRBD1 is a possible D gene (6 bases). Looked up from germline, CDR1 is MDHEN and CDR2 is SYDVKM. The CDR3 sequence is 13 residues long. The CDR3 region is CASRLGGPGDYTF. In DNA, the CDR3 is TGTGCCAGCCGTTTGGGGGGCCCCGGGGACTACACCTTC.

This clonotype was seen only a few times. The CDR3 DNA follows: TGCAGCGTTCTAGCGGGAGCGGGGACCGGGGAGCTGTTTTTT. Its protein is CSVLAGAGTGELFF. The rearrangement links TRBV29-1 to TRBJ2-2; TRBD2 aligns across 10 bases. The ends lost 5 bases at V and 5 bases at J; junction bases unmatched: 5. The germline V gene has CDR1 SQVTM and CDR2 ANQGSEA. The CDR3 has 14 residues.

The chain combines TRBV28 with TRBJ1-6; D is unresolved. The germline CDR1 and CDR2 sequences are MDHEN and SYDVKM. Trimming removed 3 bases at V and 9 bases at J, with 9 bases between. This CDR3 has 13 residues. CDR3 DNA sequence: TGTGCCAGCAGTTTGACCCCCTTTTCACCCCTCCACTTT. Translated: CASSLTPFSPLHF.

This chain joins TRBV20-1 and TRBJ1-2, with D maybe TRBD1 (5 bases). The V gene lost 5 bases and the J gene lost 8 bases, with 15 bases spanning the gap. The V gene's germline CDR1 is DFQATT and CDR2 SNEGSKA (reference sequence). This CDR3 region has 12 residues. Written as DNA, the CDR3 is TGCAGTGCTCTCTCACAGGCGGGCGGCTACACCTTC. Amino acids: CSALSQAGGYTF.

This clonotype has a count of ten or more. This chain links TRBV11-2 with TRBJ2-1; 9 nucleotides align to TRBD2. J lost 4 bases, V lost 0 bases, and 4 bases had no gene match. The CDR3 contains 16 residues. Germline values: CDR1 SGHAT, CDR2 FQNNGV. In nucleotides, the CDR3 is TGTGCCAGCAGCTTAGAAACTAGCGGGCGATACAATGAGCAGTTCTTC. Protein: CASSLETSGRYNEQFF.

The V and J genes are TRBV10-2 and TRBJ2-3; D may be TRBD1 or TRBD2 (6 bases each). Germline V gene sequence: CDR1 WSHSY, CDR2 SAAADI. The V end was cut by 3 bases, the J end by 4 bases, with 17 bases between. The CDR3 contains 16 residues. CDR3 nucleotide sequence: TGCGCCAGCAGTGAATGGTTGGGGGGCATCCCAGATACGCAGTATTTT. This translates into CASSEWLGGIPDTQYF.

This clonotype was seen at least ten times. The CDR3 loop reads CASSAGQFNSPLHF. In DNA form, the CDR3 reads TGTGCCAGCAGCGCGGGGCAGTTTAATTCACCCCTCCACTTT. The chain joins TRBV14 to TRBJ1-6; tentatively, D is TRBD1 (5 bases). V lost 5 bases and J 6 bases, leaving 11 bases between the germline ends. Germline CDR1 is SGHDN and CDR2 is FVKESK. The CDR3 contains 14 residues.

The table lists this clonotype with a few counts. The rearrangement joins TRBV20-1 to TRBJ2-3; D remains ambiguous. The CDR3 is 13 amino acids. Germline V gene sequence: CDR1 DFQATT, CDR2 SNEGSKA (reference sequence). V was cut by 2 bases and J by 2 bases, with 8 bases left in between. DNA for the CDR3: TGCAGTGCTAGATATCTAATCACAGATACGCAGTATTTT. Translating it yields CSARYLITDTQYF.

This clonotype was detected only a few times. The chain carries TRBV6-2 or TRBV6-3 and TRBJ1-1; TRBD1 might be the D (6 bases). The germline CDR1 and CDR2 sequences are MNHEY and SVGEGT. This CDR3 contains 15 residues. Trimming removed 4 bases at V and 6 bases at J, with 18 bases between. The DNA for the CDR3 is TGTGCCAGCAGTTCCACGGGGGGCGCATTCCCTGAAGCTTTCTTT. Translated, it gives CASSSTGGAFPEAFF.

This clonotype was recorded a few times. The J gene is TRBJ2-3, the V gene TRBV7-6, with TRBD2 as a possible D gene (6 bases). The V end lost 5 bases, the J end lost 2 bases, and 14 bases lay between the germline ends. Germline assignment: CDR1 SGHVS and CDR2 FNYEAQ. CDR3 length equals 15 residues. The CDR3 sequence is CASSPLAGPTDTQYF. The CDR3 DNA reads TGTGCCAGCAGCCCCTTGGCGGGACCCACAGATACGCAGTATTTT.

This clonotype was counted between two and nine times. The chain recombines TRBV7-3 with TRBJ2-1; the match to TRBD2 covers 9 bases. This CDR3 has 15 residues. With 5 bases clipped from V and 9 bases from J, the junction kept 11 bases outside the gene matches. Looked up from germline, CDR1 is SGHTA and CDR2 is FQGTGA. The CDR3 loop reads CASSARLAGDGEQFF. CDR3 in DNA: TGTGCCAGCAGCGCCCGCTTAGCGGGAGATGGTGAGCAGTTCTTC.

This clonotype was observed at least ten times. V and J are TRBV29-1 and TRBJ1-3; D might be TRBD1 (5 bases). Germline lookup yields CDR1 SQVTM and CDR2 ANQGSEA. V was cut by 4 bases and J by 3 bases, with 10 bases left in between. This CDR3 has 13 amino acids. The CDR3 DNA follows: TGCAGCGTTGTGCCAGGGAGTGGAAACACCATATATTTT. Its protein is CSVVPGSGNTIYF.

The gene calls are TRBV6-5 and TRBJ2-7; TRBD2 aligns across 9 bases. The V gene end was trimmed by 6 bases and the J gene end by 0 bases; junction bases not matched to a gene: 9. The CDR3 is 16 residues long. CDR1 and CDR2 from the germline V gene are MNHEY and SVGAGI. CDR3 sequence (DNA): TGTGCCAGCAGCCTAACTAGCGGGCCGAGCTCCTACGAGCAGTACTTC. It encodes CASSLTSGPSSYEQYF.

This clonotype came up a few times. The rearrangement uses TRBV12-3 or TRBV12-4 and TRBJ1-4, with D possibly TRBD1 on 6 matching bases. The CDR3 covers 14 residues. Trimming took 6 bases from V and 8 from J, leaving 16 bases between them. As DNA, the CDR3 is TGTGCCAGCAGCGAGAGAAGCGGGACAGAAAAACTGTTTTTT. Translated: CASSERSGTEKLFF.

The chain is built from TRBV7-2 and TRBJ2-3; tentative D call: TRBD2 (6 bases). The CDR3 has 14 residues. Trimming shortened V by 5 bases and J by 1 base, and 10 bases separated the two germline ends. The germline V gene has CDR1 SGHTA and CDR2 FQGNSA. The CDR3, as DNA: TGTGCCAGCAGCGGGGGGAGACGCACAGATACGCAGTATTTT. Translating gives CASSGGRRTDTQYF. Together with reference TRBV7-2 and TRBJ2-3, the CDR3 gives the full variable domain: GAGVSQSPSNKVTEKGKDVELRCDPISGHTALYWYRQSLGQGLEFLIYFQGNSAPDKSGLPSDRFSAERTGGSVSTLTIQRTQQEDSAVYLCASSGGRRTDTQYFGPGTRLTVL.

The sample holds a few counts of this clonotype. This chain joins TRBV7-2 and TRBJ2-4; D uncertain. V was clipped by 4 bases and J by 1 base, with 8 bases between them. CDR1 and CDR2 from the germline V gene are SGHTA and FQGNSA. The CDR3 is made up of 14 amino acids. The CDR3 loop reads CASSSGRAKNIQYF. The CDR3 bases are TGTGCCAGCAGCTCCGGACGGGCCAAAAACATTCAGTACTTC.

The table lists this clonotype with many counts. The V gene is TRBV27, the J gene TRBJ1-1, with D unclear. V lost 3 bases and J lost 6, with 5 bases in between. Germline CDR1 MNHEY, CDR2 SMNVEV (reference sequence). The CDR3 covers 11 residues. CDR3 protein: CASSFGAEAFF. The CDR3 DNA reads TGTGCCAGCAGTTTCGGAGCTGAAGCTTTCTTT.

This clonotype was detected a few times. This chain connects TRBV28 to TRBJ2-1; D may correspond to TRBD1 or TRBD2 (5 bases each). Trimming removed 5 bases at V and 0 bases at J, with 20 bases between. The germline gives CDR1 MDHEN, CDR2 SYDVKM. The length of the CDR3 is 18 residues. CDR3 in DNA: TGTGCCAGCAGTCCACCGGGACCCTCGGGGAGCTCCTACAATGAGCAGTTCTTC. Its protein is CASSPPGPSGSSYNEQFF.

CDR3 residues: CASSSERRAGYTF. CDR3 nucleotides: TGTGCCAGCAGTTCCGAACGACGGGCTGGCTACACCTTC. V gene TRBV28 combines with J gene TRBJ1-2; D is undetermined. Germline V gives CDR1 MDHEN, CDR2 SYDVKM. CDR3 length: 13 residues. Trimming stripped 4 bases from V and 7 bases from J, with 13 bases between.

This clonotype occurred many times. This rearrangement joins TRBV4-2 to TRBJ2-1, with a tentative D call TRBD1 (5 bases). This CDR3 comprises 15 residues. V was trimmed by 0 bases and J by 3 bases, leaving 9 bases between them. The germline CDR1 and CDR2 sequences are LGHNA and YNFKEQ. CDR3 region: CASSQDQQGYNEQFF. CDR3 coding DNA: TGTGCCAGCAGCCAAGATCAGCAGGGCTACAATGAGCAGTTCTTC.

V gene TRBV3-1 combines with J gene TRBJ2-5; TRBD2 aligns across 12 bases. The CDR3 sequence is 16 residues long. The germline V gene encodes CDR1 LGHDT and CDR2 YNNKEL (reference sequence). Unmatched junction bases numbered 7, after V lost 2 bases and J lost 6 bases. CDR3 bases: TGTGCCAGCAGCCAATCGACTAGCGGGGGTTGGAAGACCCAGTACTTC. It encodes CASSQSTSGGWKTQYF.

This clonotype has ten or more counts. The genes are TRBV15 and TRBJ2-1, with 11 bases fitting TRBD2. The CDR3 extends over 16 amino acids. V gave up 3 bases and J gave up 3 bases; unmatched junction bases: 4. CDR1 and CDR2 from the germline V gene are LNHNV and YYDKDF (reference sequence). In DNA form, the CDR3 reads TGTGCCACCAGCAGGGATAGCGGGAGGGGCTACAATGAGCAGTTCTTC. Translated: CATSRDSGRGYNEQFF.